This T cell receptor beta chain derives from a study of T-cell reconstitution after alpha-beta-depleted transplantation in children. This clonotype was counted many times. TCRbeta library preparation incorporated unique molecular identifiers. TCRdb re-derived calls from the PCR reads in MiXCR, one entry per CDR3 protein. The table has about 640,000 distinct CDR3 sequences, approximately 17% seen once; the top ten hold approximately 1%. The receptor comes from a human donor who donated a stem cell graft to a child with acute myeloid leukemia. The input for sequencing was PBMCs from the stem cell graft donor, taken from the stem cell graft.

The CDR3 nucleotides read TGTGCCAGCAGCTACGGACGCTGGGATGAAAAACTGTTTTTT. Translated: CASSYGRWDEKLFF. The genes are TRBV7-2 and TRBJ1-4; no definite D call. Germline CDR1 and CDR2: SGHTA and FQGNSA. The V and J ends lost 4 bases and 6 bases respectively, with 12 bases between them. The CDR3 sequence is 14 residues long.